A single sample gave rise to the 12 T cell receptor beta chains below, sequenced in a study of identical twins. TCRdb re-analysed the 5' RACE reads in MiXCR, keeping a single row per CDR3 protein. The sample carries roughly 290,000 distinct CDR3 sequences, more than 8% recorded once. Another study also made use of these data, one on yellow fever vaccine responses in identical twins.

Material for sequencing was CD8+ T cells sorted from blood. Every receptor here comes from a woman between 18 and 29 years old in good health.

The chain employs TRBV30 and TRBJ2-5; 8 bases fit TRBD2. The germline CDR1 and CDR2 sequences are GTSNPN and SVGIG (reference sequence). V shed 3 bases and J 3 bases; nucleotides not matched to a gene: 3. This CDR3 region has 13 residues. The CDR3 DNA reads TGTGCCTGGAGGTTAGCGGGAAAAGAGACCCAGTACTTC. It encodes CAWRLAGKETQYF. Combining the CDR3 with reference TRBV30 and TRBJ2-5 gives the whole variable domain SQTIHQWPATLVQPVGSPLSLECTVEGTSNPNLYWYRQAAGRGLQLLFYSVGIGQISSEVPQNLSASRPQDRQFILSSKKLLLSDSGFYLCAWRLAGKETQYFGPGTRLLVL.

The gene calls are TRBV4-3 and TRBJ2-1, with TRBD2 as a possible D gene (7 bases). V lost 4 bases to trimming and J lost 2 bases, with 15 bases between them. The CDR3 sequence is 16 residues long. Germline CDR1 reads LGHNA; CDR2 reads YSLEER. The CDR3, as DNA: TGCGCCAGCAGCCTAACCCGGGGGGCCCCCTACAATGAGCAGTTCTTC. The encoded protein is CASSLTRGAPYNEQFF.

This chain links TRBV2 with TRBJ2-7; 7 bases align to TRBD1. Per the germline V gene, CDR1 is SNHLY and CDR2 is FYNNEI. Trimming took 9 bases from V and 2 from J; bases not matched to a gene: 13. The CDR3 is 15 residues long. The CDR3 nucleotides read TGTGCCAGTGGAGAAAGCCGGGACAGCGCCTACGAGCAGTACTTC. Its translation is CASGESRDSAYEQYF.

This clonotype was observed at least ten times. This rearrangement joins TRBV7-9 to TRBJ1-5; D unclear. Germline V lookup: CDR1 SEHNR, CDR2 FQNEAQ (reference sequence). Trimming took 4 bases from V and 3 from J, leaving 7 bases between them. The CDR3 length is 13 residues. The CDR3 coding sequence is TGTGCCAGCAGCTGGCAACTCAATCAGCCCCAGCATTTT. Translating gives CASSWQLNQPQHF.

This clonotype was counted at least ten times. The chain combines TRBV7-9 with TRBJ2-7; TRBD2 is a possible D gene (6 bases). The CDR3 runs 15 residues. Germline-derived CDR1 and CDR2 are SEHNR and FQNEAQ (reference sequence). Trimming left V 1 base short and J 0 bases short, with 10 bases between. The CDR3: CASSLGGGDSYEQYF. CDR3 sequence (DNA): TGTGCCAGCAGCTTAGGAGGCGGGGACTCCTACGAGCAGTACTTC.

This clonotype has just a few counts. The chain recombines TRBV30 with TRBJ1-2; possibly TRBD1 for D (5 bases). The CDR3 is made up of 12 amino acids. Germline values: CDR1 GTSNPN, CDR2 SVGIG (reference sequence). With 7 bases removed from V and 6 bases from J, the gap between germline ends came to 15 bases. The CDR3 bases are TGTGCCTCCGTCAGGGAAAGGAATGGCTACACCTTC. It yields the protein CASVRERNGYTF.

The sample holds many counts of this clonotype. The genes are TRBV29-1 and TRBJ2-1, with TRBD2 matching 7 bases. V lost 5 bases, J lost 5 bases, and 12 bases stayed unmatched. Looked up from germline, CDR1 is SQVTM and CDR2 is ANQGSEA. The CDR3 runs 15 residues. As DNA, the CDR3 is TGCAGCGTTATACCCCGGGACTACCGTAACAATGAGCAGTTCTTC. It is translated as CSVIPRDYRNNEQFF.

The sample holds many counts of this clonotype. The chain is built from TRBV5-6 and TRBJ2-7; 9 bases align to TRBD1. This CDR3 has 13 amino acids. Looked up from germline, CDR1 is SGHDT and CDR2 is YYEEEE. The junction had 4 bases not matched to a gene; V was cut back by 4 bases and J by 5 bases. CDR3 sequence reads: CASSVGQGNEQYF. The CDR3 coding sequence is TGTGCCAGCAGCGTTGGACAGGGGAACGAGCAGTACTTC.

This clonotype has a handful of counts. The V gene is TRBV2, the J gene TRBJ1-5, with D unresolved. V was pared by 9 bases and J by 11 bases, with 23 bases between. CDR3 length: 14 residues. Germline V gene data show CDR1 as SNHLY and CDR2 as FYNNEI. CDR3 sequence: CASTDRAGGDSQHF. The CDR3 DNA reads TGTGCCAGTACCGATCGGGCAGGCGGCGATTCCCAGCATTTT.

J is TRBJ2-7 and V is TRBV5-1; 11 bases fit TRBD1. The J segment lost 4 bases and the V segment lost 4 bases, leaving 16 bases of the junction unmatched. CDR1 and CDR2 (germline): SGHRS, YFSETQ. This CDR3 region has 18 residues. CDR3 sequence (DNA): TGCGCCAGCAGCCAACTGTGGACAGGGGGCGCCCGGGTTTACGAGCAGTACTTC. Translation: CASSQLWTGGARVYEQYF.

This clonotype has ten or more counts. The J gene is TRBJ2-1, the V gene TRBV5-6; D is uncertain. This CDR3 spans 12 amino acids. V was shortened by 0 bases and J by 7 bases, with 5 bases between the two germline ends. CDR1 is SGHDT and CDR2 is YYEEEE in the germline V gene. CDR3 sequence (DNA): TGTGCCAGCAGCTTGGGCAGAAATGAGCAGTTCTTC. It translates to CASSLGRNEQFF. Together with reference TRBV5-6 and TRBJ2-1, the CDR3 gives the full variable domain: DAGVTQSPTHLIKTRGQQVTLRCSPKSGHDTVSWYQQALGQGPQFIFQYYEEEERQRGNFPDRFSGHQFPNYSSELNVNALLLGDSALYLCASSLGRNEQFFGPGTRLTVL.

This clonotype was counted ten times or more. The chain carries TRBV5-1 and TRBJ2-7, with a possible D match to TRBD2 (5 bases). Germline CDR1 SGHRS, CDR2 YFSETQ. There are 12 residues in the CDR3. V was clipped by 6 bases and J by 4 bases, with 11 bases between them. The CDR3 bases are TGCGCCAGCACCGGGGAAGATTACGAGCAGTACTTC. This sequence encodes CASTGEDYEQYF.